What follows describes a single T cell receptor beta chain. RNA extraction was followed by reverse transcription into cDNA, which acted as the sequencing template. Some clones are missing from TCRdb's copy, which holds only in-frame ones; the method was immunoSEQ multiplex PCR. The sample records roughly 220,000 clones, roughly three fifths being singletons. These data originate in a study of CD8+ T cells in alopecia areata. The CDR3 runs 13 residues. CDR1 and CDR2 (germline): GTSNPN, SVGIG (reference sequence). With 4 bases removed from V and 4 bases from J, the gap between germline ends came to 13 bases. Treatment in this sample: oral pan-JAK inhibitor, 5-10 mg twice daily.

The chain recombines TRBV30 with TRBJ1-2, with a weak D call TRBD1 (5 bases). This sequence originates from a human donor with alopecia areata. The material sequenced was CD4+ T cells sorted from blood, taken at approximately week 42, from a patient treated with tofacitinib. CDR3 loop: CAWNLIDSYGYTF. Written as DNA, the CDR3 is TGTGCCTGGAACCTAATTGACAGCTATGGCTACACCTTC. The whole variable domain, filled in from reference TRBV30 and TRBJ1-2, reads SQTIHQWPATLVQPVGSPLSLECTVEGTSNPNLYWYRQAAGRGLQLLFYSVGIGQISSEVPQNLSASRPQDRQFILSSKKLLLSDSGFYLCAWNLIDSYGYTFGSGTRLTVV.